This TCR beta chain is drawn from a study of cytomegalovirus exposure and HLA in healthy donors. Germline V gene data show CDR1 as SGHDN and CDR2 as FVKESK. This CDR3 contains 12 residues. V was cut by 4 bases and J by 10 bases, with 14 bases left in between. The PCR ran on 60 Vbeta and 13 Jbeta primers. Libraries were prepared by immunoSEQ multiplex PCR; TCRdb keeps only in-frame clonotypes and omits some of them. The sample lists roughly 190,000 clones; about 90% were seen once. This rearrangement joins TRBV14 to TRBJ2-7; possible D gene TRBD1, 6 bases. The source material was PBMCs. This receptor was identified in a boy between 2 and 15 years old in good health and CMV-seronegative. CDR3 nucleotides: TGTGCCAGCAGCCCCCGGGACACCCCCCAGTACTTC. This sequence encodes CASSPRDTPQYF. The variable domain in full, completed from reference TRBV14 and TRBJ2-7, reads EAGVTQFPSHSVIEKGQTVTLRCDPISGHDNLYWYRRVMGKEIKFLLHFVKESKQDESGMPNNRFLAERTGGTYSTLKVQPAELEDSGVYFCASSPRDTPQYFGPGTRLTVT.